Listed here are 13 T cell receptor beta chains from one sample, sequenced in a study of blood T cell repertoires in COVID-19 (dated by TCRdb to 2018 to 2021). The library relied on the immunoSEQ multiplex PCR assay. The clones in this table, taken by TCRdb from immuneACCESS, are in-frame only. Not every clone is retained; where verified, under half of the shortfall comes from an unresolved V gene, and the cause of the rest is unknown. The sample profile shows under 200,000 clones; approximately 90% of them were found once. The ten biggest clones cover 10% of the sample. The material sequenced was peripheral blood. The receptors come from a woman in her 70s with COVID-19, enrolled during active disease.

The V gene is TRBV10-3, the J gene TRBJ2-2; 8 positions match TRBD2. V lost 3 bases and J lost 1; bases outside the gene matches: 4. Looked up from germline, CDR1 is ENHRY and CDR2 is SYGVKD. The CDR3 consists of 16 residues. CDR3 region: CAISDSAGGNTGELFF. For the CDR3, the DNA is TGTGCCATCAGTGATTCCGCGGGGGGGAACACCGGGGAGCTGTTTTTT.

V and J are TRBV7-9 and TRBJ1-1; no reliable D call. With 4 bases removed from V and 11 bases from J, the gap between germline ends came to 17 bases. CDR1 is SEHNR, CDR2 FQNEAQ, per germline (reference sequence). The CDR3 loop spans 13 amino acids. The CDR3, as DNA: TGTGCCAGCAGCTCCCCGGAGGTTACGAGGGCTTTCTTT. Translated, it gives CASSSPEVTRAFF.

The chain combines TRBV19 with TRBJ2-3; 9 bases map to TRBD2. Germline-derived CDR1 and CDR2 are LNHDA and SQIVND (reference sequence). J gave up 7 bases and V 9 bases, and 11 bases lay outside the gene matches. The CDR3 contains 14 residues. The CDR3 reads CASNRGGGVNTQYF. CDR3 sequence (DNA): TGTGCCAGCAACCGAGGCGGGGGGGTTAATACGCAGTATTTT.

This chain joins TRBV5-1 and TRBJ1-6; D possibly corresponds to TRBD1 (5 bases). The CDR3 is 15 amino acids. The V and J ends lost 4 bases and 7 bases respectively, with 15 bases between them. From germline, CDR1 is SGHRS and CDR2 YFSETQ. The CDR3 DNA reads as TGCGCCAGCAGCCTTCTGGGGGAGGAGAATTCACCCCTCCACTTT. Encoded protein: CASSLLGEENSPLHF.

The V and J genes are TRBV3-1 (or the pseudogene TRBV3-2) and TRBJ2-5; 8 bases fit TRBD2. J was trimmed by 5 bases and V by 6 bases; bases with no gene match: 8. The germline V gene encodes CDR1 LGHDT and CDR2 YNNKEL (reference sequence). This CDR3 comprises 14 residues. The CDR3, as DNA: TGTGCCAGCAGTCGTAGCGGGACACCGGAGACCCAGTACTTC. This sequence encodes CASSRSGTPETQYF.

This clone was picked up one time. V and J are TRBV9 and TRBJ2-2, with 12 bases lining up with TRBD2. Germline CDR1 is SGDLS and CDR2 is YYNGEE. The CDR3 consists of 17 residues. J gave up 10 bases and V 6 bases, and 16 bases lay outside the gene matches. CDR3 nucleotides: TGTGCCAGCACCCTCACGAGTGGACTAGCGGGGAAGGAGGAGCTGTTTTTT. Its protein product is CASTLTSGLAGKEELFF.

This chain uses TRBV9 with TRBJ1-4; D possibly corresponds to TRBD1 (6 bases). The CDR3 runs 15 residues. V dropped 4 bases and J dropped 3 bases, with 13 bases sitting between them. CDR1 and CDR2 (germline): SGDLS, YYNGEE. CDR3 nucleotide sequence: TGTGCCAGCAGCCCGGGGGGGCCGCCTAATGAAAAACTGTTTTTT. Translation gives CASSPGGPPNEKLFF.

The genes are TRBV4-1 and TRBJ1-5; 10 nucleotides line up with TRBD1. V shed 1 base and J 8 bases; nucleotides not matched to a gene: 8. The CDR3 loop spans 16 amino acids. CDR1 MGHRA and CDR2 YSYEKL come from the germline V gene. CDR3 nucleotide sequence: TGCGCCAGCAGCCAAGGTCGGGGGACAGGGGTAAAGCCCCAGCATTTT. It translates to CASSQGRGTGVKPQHF.

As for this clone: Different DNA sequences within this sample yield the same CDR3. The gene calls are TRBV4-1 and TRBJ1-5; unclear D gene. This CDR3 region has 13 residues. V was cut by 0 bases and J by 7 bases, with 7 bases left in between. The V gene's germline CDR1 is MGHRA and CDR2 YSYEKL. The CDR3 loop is CASSQESRQPQHF. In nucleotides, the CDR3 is TGCGCCAGCAGCCAAGAGTCGCGGCAGCCCCAGCATTTT.

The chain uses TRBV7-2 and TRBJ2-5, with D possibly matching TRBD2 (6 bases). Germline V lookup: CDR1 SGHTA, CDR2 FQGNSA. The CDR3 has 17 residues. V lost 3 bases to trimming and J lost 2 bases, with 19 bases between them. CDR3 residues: CASSFSARRGPQETQYF. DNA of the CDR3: TGTGCCAGCAGCTTTTCCGCAAGGCGGGGTCCGCAAGAGACCCAGTACTTC.

CDR3 nucleotide sequence: TGTGCCATCAGTGAGTCCGACGACGGGGGTCGCTACACCTTC. This encodes CAISESDDGGRYTF. This rearrangement joins TRBV10-3 to TRBJ1-2; perhaps TRBD1 as D (5 bases). The CDR3 is 14 residues long. The germline V and J ends were trimmed by 0 bases and 9 bases, with 14 bases remaining between them. Germline V CDR1 and CDR2: ENHRY, SYGVKD.

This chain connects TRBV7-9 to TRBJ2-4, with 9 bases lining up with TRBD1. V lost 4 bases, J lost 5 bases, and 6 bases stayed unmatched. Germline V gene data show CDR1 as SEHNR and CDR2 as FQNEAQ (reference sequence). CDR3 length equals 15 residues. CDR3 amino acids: CASSSLDRGQNIQYF. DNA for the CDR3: TGTGCCAGCAGCTCCTTGGACAGGGGACAAAACATTCAGTACTTC.

The DNA of the CDR3 is TGTGCCAGCAGCCCGGGCACGGGACAGGGGCTGAATTCACCCCTCCACTTT. Encoded protein: CASSPGTGQGLNSPLHF. V usage is TRBV7-2 and J usage is TRBJ1-6, with 10 bases aligning to TRBD1. This CDR3 is built from 17 residues. The germline V gene has CDR1 SGHTA and CDR2 FQGNSA. Germline trimming cut 5 bases from V and 7 bases from J; bases unmatched to any gene: 11.